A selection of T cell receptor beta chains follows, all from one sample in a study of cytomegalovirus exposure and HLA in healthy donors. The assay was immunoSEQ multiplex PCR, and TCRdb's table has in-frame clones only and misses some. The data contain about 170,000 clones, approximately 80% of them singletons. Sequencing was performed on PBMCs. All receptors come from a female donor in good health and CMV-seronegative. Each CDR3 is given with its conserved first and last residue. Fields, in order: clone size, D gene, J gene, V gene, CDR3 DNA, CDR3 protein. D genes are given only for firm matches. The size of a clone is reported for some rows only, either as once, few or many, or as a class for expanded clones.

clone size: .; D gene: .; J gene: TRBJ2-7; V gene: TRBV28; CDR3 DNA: TGTGCCAGCAGCCCAAAGCTTAAGACTACAGCCCCGTCCTCCTACGAGCAGTACTTC; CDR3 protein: CASSPKLKTTAPSSYEQYF
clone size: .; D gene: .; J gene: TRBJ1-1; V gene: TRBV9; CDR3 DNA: TGTGCCAGCAGCGCAAGACAGATGAACACTGAAGCTTTCTTT; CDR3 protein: CASSARQMNTEAFF
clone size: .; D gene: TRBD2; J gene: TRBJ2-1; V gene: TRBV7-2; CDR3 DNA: TGTGCCAGCAGCTTAGTAGCGGGAGGAAACAATGAGCAGTTCTTC; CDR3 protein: CASSLVAGGNNEQFF
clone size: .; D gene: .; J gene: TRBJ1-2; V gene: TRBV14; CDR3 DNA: TGTGCCAGCAGCGAAACCTACAGGGTCTCTGGCTACACCTTC; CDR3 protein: CASSETYRVSGYTF
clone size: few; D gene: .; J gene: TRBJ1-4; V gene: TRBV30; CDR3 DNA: TGTGCCTGGAGTCCCCCAGGACTCCGTTGGAAGGAACTGTTTTTT; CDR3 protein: CAWSPPGLRWKELFF
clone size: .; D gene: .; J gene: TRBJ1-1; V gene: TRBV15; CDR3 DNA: TGTGCCACCAGCAGAGATCTAGGTCCGGGGGACACTGAAGCTTTCTTT; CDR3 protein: CATSRDLGPGDTEAFF
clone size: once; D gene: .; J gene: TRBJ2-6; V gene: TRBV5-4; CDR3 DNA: TGTGCCAGCAGCCCTCAGGTCTACTCTGGGGCCAACGTCCTGACTTTC; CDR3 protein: CASSPQVYSGANVLTF
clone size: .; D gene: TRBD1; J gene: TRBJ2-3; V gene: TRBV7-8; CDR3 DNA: TGTGCCAGCAGAGAAGACAGGGATCGGACAGATACGCAGTATTTT; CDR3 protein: CASREDRDRTDTQYF
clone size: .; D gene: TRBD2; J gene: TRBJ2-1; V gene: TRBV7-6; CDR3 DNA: TGTGCCAGCAGCCGACTAGCGGGAGTTGTTGAGCAGTTCTTC; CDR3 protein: CASSRLAGVVEQFF
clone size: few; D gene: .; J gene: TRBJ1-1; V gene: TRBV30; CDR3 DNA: TGTGCCTGGACCCGGGTGAACACTGAAGCTTTCTTT; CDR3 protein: CAWTRVNTEAFF
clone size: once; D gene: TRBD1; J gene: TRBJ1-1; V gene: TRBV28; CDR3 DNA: TGTGCCAGCAGTGGACAGGTGAACACTGAAGCTTTCTTT; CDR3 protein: CASSGQVNTEAFF
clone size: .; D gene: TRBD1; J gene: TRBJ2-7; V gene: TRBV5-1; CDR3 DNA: TGCGCCAGCAGCTTAGCAGGGGGCGGTGTGTGGAACTACGAGCAGTACTTC; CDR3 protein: CASSLAGGGVWNYEQYF
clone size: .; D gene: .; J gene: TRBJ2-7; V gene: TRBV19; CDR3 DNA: TGTGCCAGTAGTCTAAGCTGGGACACGTCCTACGAGCAGTACTTC; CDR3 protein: CASSLSWDTSYEQYF
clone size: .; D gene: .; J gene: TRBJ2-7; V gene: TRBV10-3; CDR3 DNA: TGTGCCATCAGTACCTTTGAGGCAGGGAACGAGCAGTACTTC; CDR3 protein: CAISTFEAGNEQYF
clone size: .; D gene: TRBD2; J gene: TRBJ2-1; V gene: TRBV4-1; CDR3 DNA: TGCGCCAGCAGAAGCGGACCCCGACTAGCGGGTCCCTCGGGCTCCTACAATGAGCAGTTCTTC; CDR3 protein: CASRSGPRLAGPSGSYNEQFF
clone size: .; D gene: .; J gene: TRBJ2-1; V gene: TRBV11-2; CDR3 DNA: TGTGCCAGCAGCCGAGACAGGTTGGGGAATGAGCAGTTCTTC; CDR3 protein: CASSRDRLGNEQFF
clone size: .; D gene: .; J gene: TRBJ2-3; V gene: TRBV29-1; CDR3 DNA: TGCAGCGTTGAAGAAGTCGGGAATACGCAGTATTTT; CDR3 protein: CSVEEVGNTQYF
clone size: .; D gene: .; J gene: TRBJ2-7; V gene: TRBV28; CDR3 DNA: TGTGCCAGCAGTTCCTCCTTCTTAACAGGGCTTAACGAGCAGTACTTC; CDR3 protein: CASSSSFLTGLNEQYF
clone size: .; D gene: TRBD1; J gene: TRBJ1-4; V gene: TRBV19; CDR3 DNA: TGTGCCAGTAGCCACTGGGGGACAGGAAAAGAAAAACTGTTTTTT; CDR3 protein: CASSHWGTGKEKLFF
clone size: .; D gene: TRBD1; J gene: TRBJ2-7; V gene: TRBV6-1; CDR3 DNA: TGTGCCGGCAGCGGGGACAGGGCCCACGAGCAGTACTTC; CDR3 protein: CAGSGDRAHEQYF
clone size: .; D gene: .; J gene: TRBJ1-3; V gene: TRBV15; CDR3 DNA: TGTGCCACCAGCAGAGATTTCGGAGACTCTGGAAACACCATATATTTT; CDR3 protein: CATSRDFGDSGNTIYF
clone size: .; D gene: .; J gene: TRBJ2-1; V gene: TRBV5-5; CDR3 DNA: TGTGCCAGCAGCTTGGGTACCGGGGTCGGATACAATGAGCAGTTCTTC; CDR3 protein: CASSLGTGVGYNEQFF
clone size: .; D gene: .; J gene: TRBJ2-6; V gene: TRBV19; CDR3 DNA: TGTGCCAGTAGTATAAGGGGACAAGGAGCCAACGTCCTGACTTTC; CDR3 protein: CASSIRGQGANVLTF
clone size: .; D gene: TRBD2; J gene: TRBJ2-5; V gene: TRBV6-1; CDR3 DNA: TGTGCCAGCTCTAGCGGCGCCGGGGAGACCCAGTACTTC; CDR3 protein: CASSSGAGETQYF
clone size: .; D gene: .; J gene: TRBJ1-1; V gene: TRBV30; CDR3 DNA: TGTGCCTGGAACCTCCCGGGACTGTACACTGAAGCTTTCTTT; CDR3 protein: CAWNLPGLYTEAFF
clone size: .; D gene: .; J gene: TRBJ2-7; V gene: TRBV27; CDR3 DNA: TGTGCCAGCCAGGGCGGGGGCATCTACGAGCAGTACTTC; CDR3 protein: CASQGGGIYEQYF
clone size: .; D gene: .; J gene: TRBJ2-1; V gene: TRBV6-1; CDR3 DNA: TGTGCCAGCAGAATACAGGGAGTAAACTCAAAGCAGTTCTTC; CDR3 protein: CASRIQGVNSKQFF
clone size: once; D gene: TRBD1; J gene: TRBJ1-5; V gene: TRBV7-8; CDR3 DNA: TGTGCCAGCAGCTTAAGGGGGCGGGCAGAGCTTAGCAATCAGCCCCAGCATTTT; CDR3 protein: CASSLRGRAELSNQPQHF
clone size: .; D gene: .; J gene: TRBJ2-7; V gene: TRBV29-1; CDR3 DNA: TGCAGCGCACGGGAGAATTCGAACGAGCAGTACTTC; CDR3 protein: CSARENSNEQYF
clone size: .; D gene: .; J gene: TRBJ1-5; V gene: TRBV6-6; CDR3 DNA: TGTGCCAGCAGCCGCGACAGTGATAGCAATCAGCCCCAGCATTTT; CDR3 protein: CASSRDSDSNQPQHF
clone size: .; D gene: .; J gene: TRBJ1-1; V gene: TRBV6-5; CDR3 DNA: TGTGCCAGCAGCCGGCGCGGCACTGAAGCTTTCTTT; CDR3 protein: CASSRRGTEAFF
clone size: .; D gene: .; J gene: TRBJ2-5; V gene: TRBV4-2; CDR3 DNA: TGTGCCAGCAGCCCCGCGGGCGGGGACCAAGAGACCCAGTACTTC; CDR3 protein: CASSPAGGDQETQYF
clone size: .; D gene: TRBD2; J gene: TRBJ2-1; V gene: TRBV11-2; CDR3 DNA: TGTGCCAGCAGCTTAGAGGCTAGCGGGGGGTTGAATGAGCAGTTCTTC; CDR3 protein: CASSLEASGGLNEQFF
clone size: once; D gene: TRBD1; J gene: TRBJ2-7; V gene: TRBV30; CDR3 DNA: TGTGCCTGGAGTGTACGGCGGCAGGGGGCTTACGAGCAGTACTTC; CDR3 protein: CAWSVRRQGAYEQYF
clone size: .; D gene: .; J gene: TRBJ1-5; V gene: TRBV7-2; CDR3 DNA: TGTGCCAGCAGCTTAGCAAACAGGGTCATCAATCAGCCCCAGCATTTT; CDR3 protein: CASSLANRVINQPQHF
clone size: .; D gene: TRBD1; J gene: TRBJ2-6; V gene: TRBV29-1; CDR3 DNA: TGCAGCGCCGGGACAGGCCGGACCTCTGGGGCCAACGTCCTGACTTTC; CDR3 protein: CSAGTGRTSGANVLTF
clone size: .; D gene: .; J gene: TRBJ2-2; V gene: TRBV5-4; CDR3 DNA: TGTGCCAGCAGCTTGGGTTCCGGGGTGAACACCGGGGAGCTGTTTTTT; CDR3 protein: CASSLGSGVNTGELFF
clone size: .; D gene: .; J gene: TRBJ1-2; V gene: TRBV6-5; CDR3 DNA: TGTGCCAGCAGTTCCCTGACATCCTATCATGGCTACACCTTC; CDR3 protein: CASSSLTSYHGYTF
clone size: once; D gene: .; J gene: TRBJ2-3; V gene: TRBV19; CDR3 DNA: TGTGCCAGTAGTCAATTAAGCTCAGATACGCAGTATTTT; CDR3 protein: CASSQLSSDTQYF
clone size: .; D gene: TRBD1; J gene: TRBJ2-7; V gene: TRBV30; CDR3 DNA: TGTGCCTGGAGCACCGGGACAGGGGGGCATGAGCAGTACTTC; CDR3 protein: CAWSTGTGGHEQYF
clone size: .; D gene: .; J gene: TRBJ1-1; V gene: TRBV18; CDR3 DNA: TGTGCCAGCTCACCACCGGGAGTGCCGAACACTGAAGCTTTCTTT; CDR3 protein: CASSPPGVPNTEAFF